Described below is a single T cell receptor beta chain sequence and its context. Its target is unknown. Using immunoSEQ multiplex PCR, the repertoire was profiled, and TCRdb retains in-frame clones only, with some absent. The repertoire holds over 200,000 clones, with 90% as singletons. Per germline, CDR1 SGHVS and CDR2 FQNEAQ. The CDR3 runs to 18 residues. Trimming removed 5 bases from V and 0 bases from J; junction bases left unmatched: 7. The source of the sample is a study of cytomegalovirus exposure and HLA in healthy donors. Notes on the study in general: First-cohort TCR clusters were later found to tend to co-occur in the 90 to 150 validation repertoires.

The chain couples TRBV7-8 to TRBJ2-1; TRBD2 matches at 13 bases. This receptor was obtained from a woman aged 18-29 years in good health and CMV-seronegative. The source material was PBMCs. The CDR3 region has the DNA TGTGCCAGCAGCCAGGGACTAGCGGGGTCCTACTCCTACAATGAGCAGTTCTTC. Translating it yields CASSQGLAGSYSYNEQFF.